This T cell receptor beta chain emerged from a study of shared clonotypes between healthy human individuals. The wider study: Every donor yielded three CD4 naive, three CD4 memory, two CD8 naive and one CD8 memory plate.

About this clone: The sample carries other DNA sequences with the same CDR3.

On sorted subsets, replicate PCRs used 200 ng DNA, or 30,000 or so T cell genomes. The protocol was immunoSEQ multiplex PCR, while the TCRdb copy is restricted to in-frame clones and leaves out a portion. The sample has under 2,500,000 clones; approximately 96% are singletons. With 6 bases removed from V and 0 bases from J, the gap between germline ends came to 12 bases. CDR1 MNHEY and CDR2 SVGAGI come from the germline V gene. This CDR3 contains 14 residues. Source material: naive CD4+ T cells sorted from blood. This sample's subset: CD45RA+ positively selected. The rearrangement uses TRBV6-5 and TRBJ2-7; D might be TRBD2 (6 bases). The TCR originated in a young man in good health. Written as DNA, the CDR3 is TGTGCCAGCAGACCCGCGGGAAGCTCCTACGAGCAGTACTTC. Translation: CASRPAGSSYEQYF.